A selection of T cell receptor beta chains follows, all from one sample in a study of post-analysis software for immune sequencing data. TCRdb re-called the PCR reads with MiXCR, one entry per CDR3 protein. The table includes some 890,000 distinct CDR3 sequences, about 57% detected once. The sequenced material came from blood. These receptors all come from a girl between 5 and 17 years old with multiple sclerosis. Both conserved end residues are part of each CDR3. The D gene is left open where the match is weak. Part of the rows lack a size; the others show once, few, many or a class for expanded clones.

j_gene	d_gene	abundance	v_gene	CDR3aa	CDR3nt
TRBJ2-1	TRBD2	.	TRBV5-1	CASSLGGPTSGRSDEQFF	TGCGCCAGCAGCTTGGGGGGGCCGACTAGCGGGAGATCGGATGAGCAGTTCTTC
TRBJ1-5	TRBD1	once	TRBV3-1	CASSQQGAGQPQHF	TGTGCCAGCAGCCAACAGGGGGCTGGGCAGCCCCAGCATTTT
TRBJ2-2	.	.	TRBV12-3/TRBV12-4	CASSLAQTGTGELFF	TGTGCCAGCAGTTTAGCACAGACCGGCACCGGGGAGCTGTTTTTT
TRBJ2-1	TRBD2	few	TRBV5-8	CASSLAGRASGRQNEQFF	TGTGCCAGCAGCTTGGCGGGGCGGGCAAGCGGGAGGCAGAATGAGCAGTTCTTC
TRBJ2-6	.	.	TRBV5-6	CASSKGLPGSGANVLTF	TGTGCCAGCAGCAAGGGACTTCCCGGGTCTGGGGCCAACGTCCTGACTTTC
TRBJ2-1	TRBD1	.	TRBV18	CASSTQETGAEQFF	TGTGCCAGCTCAACCCAGGAGACAGGGGCTGAGCAGTTCTTC
TRBJ2-7	TRBD1	.	TRBV9	CASSVGQGAVVLPYEQYF	TGTGCCAGCAGCGTGGGACAGGGGGCTGTCGTCTTACCCTACGAGCAGTACTTC
TRBJ2-7	.	.	TRBV20-1	CSAAEGGSYEQYF	TGCAGTGCTGCGGAGGGCGGCTCCTACGAGCAGTACTTC
TRBJ2-5	TRBD2	few	TRBV20-1	CSASGRASGLETQYF	TGCAGTGCTAGCGGGAGGGCCTCTGGTTTGGAGACCCAGTACTTC
TRBJ2-7	TRBD1	.	TRBV6-1	CASSITGDPYEQYF	TGTGCCAGCAGTATTACAGGGGACCCCTACGAGCAGTACTTC
TRBJ1-1	TRBD1	.	TRBV7-3	CASSQGAKTEAFF	TGTGCCAGCAGCCAGGGGGCGAAGACTGAAGCTTTCTTT
TRBJ1-2	.	.	TRBV20-1	CSASPGGDYGYTF	TGCAGTGCTAGTCCTGGGGGAGACTATGGCTACACCTTC
TRBJ2-4	TRBD2	.	TRBV20-1	CSASGRALEDIQYF	TGCAGTGCTAGCGGGAGGGCGCTTGAAGACATTCAGTACTTC
TRBJ2-7	TRBD1	few	TRBV5-6	CASSLDGTGISYEQYF	TGTGCCAGCAGCTTGGACGGGACAGGGATCTCCTACGAGCAGTACTTC
TRBJ2-5	TRBD2	.	TRBV5-1	CASSNGLAGPLQETQYF	TGCGCCAGCAGCAACGGACTAGCGGGCCCCCTCCAAGAGACCCAGTACTTC
TRBJ2-1	.	few	TRBV10-3	CAILIGDEQFF	TGTGCCATCTTGATCGGGGATGAGCAGTTCTTC
TRBJ1-2	TRBD1	.	TRBV29-1	CSVEDQYRGNYGYTF	TGCAGCGTTGAAGATCAGTACAGGGGGAACTATGGCTACACCTTC
TRBJ1-1	.	few	TRBV7-3	CASSLTRSGDAFF	TGTGCCAGCAGCTTAACAAGATCGGGGGATGCTTTCTTT
TRBJ1-2	TRBD1	.	TRBV29-1	CSTTRQGAYGYTF	TGCAGCACGACCCGACAGGGGGCCTATGGCTACACCTTC
TRBJ2-3	.	.	TRBV6-6	CASSYWGVLTDTQYF	TGTGCCAGCAGTTACTGGGGGGTTTTAACAGATACGCAGTATTTT
TRBJ2-7	.	.	TRBV7-2	CASSLNQGWAYEQYF	TGTGCCAGCAGCTTAAACCAGGGATGGGCCTACGAGCAGTACTTC
TRBJ2-7	.	.	TRBV29-1	CSVEWVAGEQYF	TGCAGCGTTGAGTGGGTCGCGGGAGAGCAGTACTTC
TRBJ1-2	.	.	TRBV7-9	CASSLGRVPGYTF	TGTGCCAGCAGCTTAGGCAGGGTTCCTGGCTACACCTTC
TRBJ2-7	.	.	TRBV20-1	CSARDRRTKGDEQYF	TGCAGTGCTAGAGATAGGAGGACAAAAGGGGACGAGCAGTACTTC
TRBJ1-1	.	.	TRBV20-1	CGATRSGIMNTEAFF	TGCGGTGCTACCCGGTCTGGTATCATGAACACTGAAGCTTTCTTT
TRBJ1-2	.	.	TRBV4-2	CASSTGTPPYSGYTF	TGTGCCAGCAGCACAGGGACACCTCCCTATAGTGGCTACACCTTC
TRBJ2-1	.	.	TRBV11-2	CASSLVLYNEQFF	TGTGCCAGCAGCTTAGTACTGTACAATGAGCAGTTCTTC
TRBJ2-5	.	.	TRBV5-1	CASSYDRDYQETQYF	TGCGCCAGCAGTTATGACCGGGACTACCAAGAGACCCAGTACTTC
TRBJ1-1	TRBD1	.	TRBV6-2/TRBV6-3	CASSRTGVANTEAFF	TGTGCCAGCAGTCGAACAGGGGTAGCGAACACTGAAGCTTTCTTT
TRBJ2-7	.	few	TRBV9	CVSSVSVRDAGEQYF	TGTGTCAGCAGCGTCTCGGTGCGGGATGCGGGCGAGCAGTACTTC
TRBJ1-1	.	.	TRBV5-1	CASSFLLNTEAFF	TGCGCCAGCAGCTTCTTACTGAACACTGAAGCTTTCTTT
TRBJ2-7	TRBD1	few	TRBV6-5	CASSKTRGPRTYEQYF	TGTGCCAGCAGCAAAACGAGGGGGCCACGTACCTACGAGCAGTACTTC
TRBJ2-6	.	.	TRBV7-9	CTSSLMASGANVLTF	TGTACCAGCAGCTTAATGGCGTCTGGGGCCAACGTCCTGACTTTC
TRBJ2-5	.	.	TRBV5-1	CASQRAGQPYNEQYF	TGCGCCAGCCAAAGAGCGGGACAGCCCTACAATGAGCAGTACTTC
TRBJ2-1	TRBD2	few	TRBV12-3/TRBV12-4	CASSASLAGASEQFF	TGTGCCAGCAGTGCCTCACTAGCGGGGGCCAGTGAGCAGTTCTTC
TRBJ2-2	.	.	TRBV5-1	CASSPDRRELFF	TGCGCCAGCAGCCCAGACAGGCGTGAGCTGTTTTTT
TRBJ1-2	.	.	TRBV7-2	CASSWGGLRYGYTF	TGTGCCAGCAGCTGGGGAGGGTTGCGGTATGGCTACACCTTC
TRBJ2-6	.	few	TRBV7-3	CASSSRGTRSGANVLTF	TGTGCCAGCAGCTCCAGGGGAACTAGGTCTGGGGCCAACGTCCTGACTTTC
TRBJ2-1	.	many	TRBV20-1	CSARPGGNEQFF	TGCAGTGCTAGACCTGGGGGGAATGAGCAGTTCTTC
TRBJ2-3	.	once	TRBV6-5	CASSYWRTSTDTQYF	TGTGCCAGCAGTTACTGGAGGACTAGCACAGATACGCAGTATTTT
TRBJ1-2	TRBD1	.	TRBV6-5	CASIDPGGHGYTF	TGTGCCAGCATTGACCCAGGGGGCCATGGCTACACCTTC
TRBJ1-5	.	.	TRBV12-3/TRBV12-4	CASSFSAAPNQPQHF	TGTGCCAGCAGTTTTTCGGCAGCTCCCAATCAGCCCCAGCATTTT